This TCR beta chain comes out of a study of CD8 T cells in ankylosing spondylitis. MiXCR was run by TCRdb on the 5' RACE reads, yielding one entry per CDR3 protein. The profile shows under 30,000 distinct CDR3 sequences, approximately 12% of them singletons. Losses at the gene ends were 6 bases for V and 3 bases for J; bases not matched to a gene: 8. The CDR3 sequence is 15 residues long. Per germline, CDR1 MDHEN and CDR2 SYDVKM. This clonotype was detected a few times. Its antigen is unidentified. Study findings and constraints: Enrichment of disease-linked clones was reportedly significant in matched ankylosing spondylitis synovial fluid.

The specimen was blood. This TCR came from a male donor with ankylosing spondylitis or in good health (not recorded which). This sequence joins TRBV28 and TRBJ2-3, with 8 nucleotides matching TRBD2. The CDR3, as DNA: TGTGCCAGCAGGTATCGGGGGGGCCGGACAGATACGCAGTATTTT. Encoded protein: CASRYRGGRTDTQYF.